Sequencing of this TCR beta chain was carried out in a study of blood T cell repertoires in COVID-19. Study-level information: Acute and convalescent COVID-19 specimens originated in the United States, Italy and Spain. The analysed material was cDNA or gDNA that came from T cells, B-cell-depleted T cells, or PBMCs.

The CDR3 contains 11 residues. The germline V gene has CDR1 KGHDR and CDR2 SFDVKD. V lost 5 bases and J lost 6, with 5 bases in between. As handled by the study authors: Amplified reference gene primers provided the basis for estimating nucleated cell counts. Libraries were prepared by immunoSEQ multiplex PCR; TCRdb keeps only in-frame clonotypes and omits some of them. V and J calls plus clone size are reproduced from that table; the DNA served to infer D and trimming. The sample lists fewer than 400,000 clones, roughly 90% seen once, with over 1.5% in the top ten. This clone was picked up many times.

The clonotype was recovered from a woman between 25 and 40 years old with COVID-19, enrolled during active disease. Material for sequencing was peripheral blood. V gene TRBV24-1 combines with J gene TRBJ2-3, with D hard to call. The DNA for the CDR3 is TGTGCCACCAGTGTCCGTGATACGCAGTATTTT. It codes for CATSVRDTQYF.